A single sample gave rise to the 28 T cell receptor beta chains below, sequenced in a study of T-cell reconstitution after alpha-beta-depleted transplantation in children. Unique molecular identifiers were used to barcode this TCRbeta library. TCRdb re-called the PCR reads with MiXCR, one entry per CDR3 protein. The data show 300,000 to 400,000 distinct CDR3 sequences, approximately 12% seen once. The material sequenced was PBMCs, taken from the stem cell graft. The receptor set was obtained from a human donor who donated a stem cell graft to a child with Fanconi anemia.

V is TRBV6-5 and J is TRBJ2-4, with TRBD2 matching 8 bases. The germline CDR1 and CDR2 sequences are MNHEY and SVGAGI. The CDR3 loop spans 15 amino acids. J lost 5 bases, V lost 0 bases, and 3 bases had no gene match. For the CDR3, the DNA is TGTGCCAGCAGTTACTCCTATAGCGGGGAAAACATTCAGTACTTC. Translation: CASSYSYSGENIQYF.

A few counts support this clonotype. The V call is TRBV7-2, the J call TRBJ2-3, with D perhaps TRBD2 (6 bases). The CDR3 contains 17 residues. CDR1 is SGHTA and CDR2 is FQGNSA in the germline V gene. Trimming took 1 base from V and 0 from J, leaving 14 bases between them. CDR3 nucleotides: TGTGCCAGCAGCTTAGTTTTAGGAGGAGGGAGCACAGATACGCAGTATTTT. As protein: CASSLVLGGGSTDTQYF.

CDR3 DNA sequence: TGTGCCAGCAGCGGGGACAGGGACACTGAAGCTTTCTTT. Its translation is CASSGDRDTEAFF. The chain recombines TRBV7-9 with TRBJ1-1, with 9 bases matching TRBD1. Germline V CDR1 and CDR2: SEHNR, FQNEAQ (reference sequence). There are 13 residues in the CDR3. The J segment lost 3 bases and the V segment lost 5 bases, leaving 1 base of the junction unmatched.

Comments on this clonotype: One end of the junction fails to match germline, which may point to a read error. J is TRBJ2-7 and V is TRBV7-7; tentative D call: TRBD1 (6 bases). Germline values: CDR1 SSHAT, CDR2 FNYEAQ (reference sequence). This CDR3 has 15 amino acids. This CDR3 is CASSLFRGPTYEQYF. The CDR3 nucleotides are TGTGCTAGCAGCTTATTCAGGGGACCCACCTACGAGCAGTACTTC.

This clonotype was counted many times. The chain carries TRBV4-3 and TRBJ2-1; D is unclear. The CDR3 totals 14 residues. The germline V gene has CDR1 LGHNA and CDR2 YSLEER. V was cut by 0 bases and J by 3 bases, with 6 bases left in between. Here the CDR3 DNA reads TGCGCCAGCAGCCAAGATGGGGTCTACAATGAGCAGTTCTTC. Its protein is CASSQDGVYNEQFF.

This clonotype was picked up many times. For the CDR3, the DNA is TGTGCCAGCAGCTTAAAGGCGAAAGATACGCAGTATTTT. It is translated as CASSLKAKDTQYF. V gene TRBV11-2 combines with J gene TRBJ2-3; D ambiguous. The CDR3 is 13 residues long. CDR1 and CDR2 from the germline V gene are SGHAT and FQNNGV. Deletions cut 2 bases from V and 5 bases from J, with 8 bases between. Filled out from reference TRBV11-2 and TRBJ2-3, the complete variable domain reads EAGVAQSPRYKIIEKRQSVAFWCNPISGHATLYWYQQILGQGPKLLIQFQNNGVVDDSQLPKDRFSAERLKGVDSTLKIQPAKLEDSAVYLCASSLKAKDTQYFGPGTRLTVL.

The V gene is TRBV6-7, the J gene TRBJ2-2; the D gene is possibly TRBD1 (6 bases). TRBV6-7 is an ORF for which the function is uncertain. The length of the CDR3 is 17 residues. The V end was cut by 2 bases, the J end by 0 bases, with 13 bases between. The CDR3 loop reads CASSYTETGANTGELFF. For the CDR3, the DNA is TGTGCCAGCAGTTACACAGAGACAGGAGCGAACACCGGGGAGCTGTTTTTT.

J is TRBJ2-2 and V is TRBV2; 9 bases are shared with TRBD1. CDR1 is SNHLY and CDR2 is FYNNEI in the germline V gene. The CDR3 length is 14 residues. V was pared by 7 bases and J by 8 bases, with 8 bases of the junction left unmatched. The CDR3 is CASMGTGKFGELFF. The CDR3 nucleotides are TGTGCCAGCATGGGGACAGGGAAGTTTGGGGAGCTGTTTTTT.

This clonotype was counted only a few times. This sequence joins TRBV6-2 or TRBV6-3 and TRBJ2-1, with D perhaps matching TRBD2 (5 bases). Germline V gene data show CDR1 as MNHEY and CDR2 as SVGEGT. V lost 7 bases, J lost 3 bases, and 19 bases lay in between. The CDR3 is made up of 16 amino acids. The CDR3 sequence is CASTFSGLQHYNEQFF. In DNA form, the CDR3 reads TGTGCCAGCACCTTTTCAGGACTCCAACACTACAATGAGCAGTTCTTC.

In this sample, this clonotype turned up a few times. The chain links TRBV20-1 to TRBJ2-3; D is uncertain. Germline CDR1 DFQATT, CDR2 SNEGSKA (reference sequence). The CDR3 has 15 residues. V lost 0 bases and J lost 2, with 12 bases in between. Here the CDR3 reads CSARDRTANTDTQYF. CDR3 in DNA: TGCAGTGCTAGAGATCGGACGGCCAACACAGATACGCAGTATTTT.

This chain uses TRBV5-1 with TRBJ2-5, with D tentatively TRBD1 (5 bases). This CDR3 contains 14 residues. The V end was cut by 4 bases, the J end by 3 bases, with 13 bases between. Germline lookup yields CDR1 SGHRS and CDR2 YFSETQ. CDR3 coding DNA: TGCGCCAGCAGCGTGGGGCTTCCCGAAGAGACCCAGTACTTC. Translation gives CASSVGLPEETQYF.

This clonotype occurred many times. V usage is TRBV20-1 and J usage is TRBJ1-5; D uncertain. CDR1 is DFQATT and CDR2 is SNEGSKA in the germline V gene (reference sequence). This CDR3 has 13 residues. V lost 3 bases and J lost 3, with 9 bases in between. CDR3 in DNA: TGCAGTGCTAGTGACGGATTCAATCAGCCCCAGCATTTT. Protein: CSASDGFNQPQHF.

The genes are TRBV5-1 and TRBJ1-1, with D tentatively TRBD1 (6 bases). Trimming stripped 4 bases from V and 0 bases from J, with 16 bases between. The CDR3 spans 16 residues. The germline gives CDR1 SGHRS, CDR2 YFSETQ. CDR3 nucleotides: TGCGCCAGCAGCCCCGACCCCCGGACAGTGAACACTGAAGCTTTCTTT. Translated, it gives CASSPDPRTVNTEAFF.

The chain has TRBV5-5 and TRBJ2-3; 14 bases fit TRBD2. Germline assignment: CDR1 SGHKS and CDR2 YYEKEE (reference sequence). The V gene end was trimmed by 0 bases and the J gene end by 5 bases; junction bases not matched to a gene: 2. This CDR3 region has 16 residues. CDR3 amino acids: CASSLGLAGGQDTQYF. The CDR3 nucleotides are TGTGCCAGCAGCTTGGGACTAGCGGGGGGGCAAGATACGCAGTATTTT.

J is TRBJ2-3 and V is TRBV11-2; 11 nucleotides agree with TRBD2. The CDR3 has 20 residues. Germline CDR1 is SGHAT and CDR2 is FQNNGV. The junction had 15 bases not matched to a gene; V was cut back by 2 bases and J by 2 bases. The CDR3: CASSLWGGATSGGYTDTQYF. CDR3 nucleotides: TGTGCCAGCAGCTTATGGGGCGGGGCCACTAGCGGGGGATACACAGATACGCAGTATTTT.

This clonotype occurred once. The chain combines TRBV12-3 or TRBV12-4 with TRBJ2-1; the D is unclear. Trimming took off 0 bases at V and 9 bases at J, with 9 bases between the two ends. The CDR3 is made up of 13 amino acids. CDR3 nucleotides: TGTGCCAGCAGTTTAGCCGAAGCTGGTGAGCAGTTCTTC. This translates into CASSLAEAGEQFF.

This clonotype was detected a few times. This chain joins TRBV20-1 and TRBJ2-2; D is unresolved. The CDR3 is made up of 14 amino acids. Germline V gene data show CDR1 as DFQATT and CDR2 as SNEGSKA (reference sequence). Trimming left V 5 bases short and J 0 bases short, with 10 bases between. For the CDR3, the DNA is TGCAGTGCTGCCTCGAACTCGAACACCGGGGAGCTGTTTTTT. Its protein is CSAASNSNTGELFF.

This clonotype was counted only a few times. The chain is built from TRBV4-2 and TRBJ2-1, with TRBD2 identical over 9 bases. V shed 1 base, J shed 8 bases, and the junction held 9 bases outside the gene matches. Germline V CDR1 and CDR2: LGHNA, YNFKEQ. CDR3 length equals 16 residues. The CDR3 DNA sequence: TGTGCCAGCAGCCAAGTGGCAGCGGGGGGAAGGGATGAGCAGTTCTTC. Protein product: CASSQVAAGGRDEQFF.

The rearrangement joins TRBV7-9 to TRBJ1-2; no definite D call. Trimming removed 4 bases from V and 0 bases from J, with 18 bases in between. The CDR3 is 17 amino acids. Germline CDR1 reads SEHNR; CDR2 reads FQNEAQ (reference sequence). The DNA of the CDR3 is TGTGCCAGCAGCTCCAGCTGGGATCCCTTATCTAACTATGGCTACACCTTC. This sequence encodes CASSSSWDPLSNYGYTF.

This clonotype was detected a few times. The chain recombines TRBV27 with TRBJ1-5, with D perhaps matching TRBD1 (5 bases). Germline V gives CDR1 MNHEY, CDR2 SMNVEV (reference sequence). With 5 bases removed from V and 3 bases from J, the gap between germline ends came to 8 bases. The CDR3 runs to 13 residues. The CDR3 sequence: CASSTQVNQPQHF. The CDR3 DNA reads as TGTGCCAGCAGTACACAGGTCAATCAGCCCCAGCATTTT.

This clonotype appeared a few times. The DNA for the CDR3 is TGTGCCAGCAGTACCATCCCTGGGGGCTATGGCTACACCTTC. As protein: CASSTIPGGYGYTF. The gene calls are TRBV6-2 or TRBV6-3 and TRBJ1-2; D possibly corresponds to TRBD1 (5 bases). This CDR3 is 14 amino acids long. Trimming left V 5 bases short and J 4 bases short, with 14 bases between. Per germline, CDR1 MNHEY and CDR2 SVGEGT.

The V call is TRBV7-8, the J call TRBJ1-1, with D uncertain. The CDR3 is made up of 16 amino acids. Germline V gene sequence: CDR1 SGHVS, CDR2 FQNEAQ. Trimming took off 4 bases at V and 1 base at J, with 16 bases between the two ends. In DNA, the CDR3 is TGTGCCAGCAGCTCCGCGAACGGACCCTCGAACACTGAAGCTTTCTTT. Translating gives CASSSANGPSNTEAFF.

Only a few counts were recorded for this clonotype. The V gene is TRBV9, the J gene TRBJ2-7, with 8 bases that match TRBD2. CDR3 length: 14 amino acids. J gave up 4 bases and V 4 bases, and 7 bases lay outside the gene matches. The germline gives CDR1 SGDLS, CDR2 YYNGEE. The CDR3 nucleotides read TGTGCCAGCAGCAGGGACGGCGGGAGGTACGAGCAGTACTTC. It codes for CASSRDGGRYEQYF. Together with reference TRBV9 and TRBJ2-7, the CDR3 gives the full variable domain: DSGVTQTPKHLITATGQRVTLRCSPRSGDLSVYWYQQSLDQGLQFLIQYYNGEERAKGNILERFSAQQFPDLHSELNLSSLELGDSALYFCASSRDGGRYEQYFGPGTRLTVT.

The gene calls are TRBV4-1 and TRBJ2-3; D unclear. Germline V lookup: CDR1 MGHRA, CDR2 YSYEKL. The V end lost 0 bases, the J end lost 2 bases, and 9 bases lay between the germline ends. The CDR3 runs 15 residues. The CDR3 coding sequence is TGCGCCAGCAGCCAAGACTATCTCTCCACAGATACGCAGTATTTT. Encoded protein: CASSQDYLSTDTQYF.

Of note for this clonotype: Given a much more abundant clone one base away, this may be a read error. It is likely a read error, because the conserved phenylalanine at the end of the CDR3 is missing. The CDR3 bases are TGCGCCAGCAGCTTGGGGGGCCCTATGAACACTGAAGCTTTCTGT. It translates to CASSLGGPMNTEAFC. The chain carries TRBV5-1 and TRBJ1-1, with D possibly TRBD1 on 5 matching bases. CDR1 is SGHRS, CDR2 YFSETQ, per germline. Trimming removed 0 bases at V and 0 bases at J, with 9 bases between. The CDR3 length is 15 residues.

This clonotype was seen at least ten times. The chain combines TRBV29-1 with TRBJ1-5, with D perhaps matching TRBD1 (5 bases). Germline CDR1 reads SQVTM; CDR2 reads ANQGSEA. The V end was cut by 4 bases, the J end by 2 bases, with 12 bases between. The CDR3 extends over 14 amino acids. This chain's CDR3 is CSVAEEGRNQPQHF. The CDR3 DNA follows: TGCAGCGTTGCCGAGGAGGGACGCAATCAGCCCCAGCATTTT.

This clonotype has just one count. The chain couples TRBV20-1 to TRBJ2-7, with unresolved D. The V gene lost 5 bases and the J gene lost 4 bases, with 12 bases spanning the gap. Germline values: CDR1 DFQATT, CDR2 SNEGSKA (reference sequence). This CDR3 has 12 residues. CDR3 bases: TGCAGTGCTGGCCGAAGGGTATACGAGCAGTACTTC. Protein product: CSAGRRVYEQYF.

This clonotype was recorded only once. An end of the junction differs from the germline gene, which may be a read error. V gene TRBV30 combines with J gene TRBJ2-7; perhaps TRBD2 as D (6 bases). This CDR3 is 16 amino acids long. Per germline, CDR1 GTSNPN and CDR2 SVGIG (reference sequence). The CDR3 sequence: CAWSVPGTLSGVEQHF. The DNA for the CDR3 is TGTGCCTGGAGTGTACCGGGGACTCTCTCCGGGGTCGAGCAGCACTTC.